Following are 10 T cell receptor beta chains from one sample sequenced in a study of post-analysis software for immune sequencing data. General study results and limits: Relative to controls, patients had several TRBV segments at higher frequency, with TRBV5-6, TRBV5-1 and TRBV20-1 among these.

Each TCR beta cDNA library carried unique molecular identifiers. MiXCR, run by TCRdb on the PCR reads, gives a single entry per CDR3 protein. The sample yields a few hundred thousand distinct CDR3 sequences, under 40% seen once. Antigens for these TCRs are unknown. The sample comprised blood. Receptor source: a girl aged 2 to 17 with multiple sclerosis.

The chain couples TRBV3-1 to TRBJ1-1; no clear D. The germline V gene encodes CDR1 LGHDT and CDR2 YNNKEL (reference sequence). This CDR3 is 16 amino acids long. V gave up 3 bases and J gave up 3 bases, with 17 bases separating them. DNA for the CDR3: TGTGCCAGCAGCCATGGACCAAGCGGTGGTGACACTGAAGCTTTCTTT. Protein: CASSHGPSGGDTEAFF.

There are a few counts of this clonotype. V gene TRBV20-1 combines with J gene TRBJ2-1; D is ambiguous. With 1 base removed from V and 4 bases from J, the gap between germline ends came to 8 bases. Germline values: CDR1 DFQATT, CDR2 SNEGSKA (reference sequence). The CDR3 length is 13 residues. The CDR3: CSARAGRYNEQFF. The CDR3 nucleotides are TGCAGTGCTAGAGCGGGCCGATACAATGAGCAGTTCTTC.

A remark on this clonotype: At one boundary the junction diverges from the germline segment, which might be a read error. V gene TRBV20-1 combines with J gene TRBJ2-4, with unresolved D. CDR3 length equals 13 residues. Germline V CDR1 and CDR2: DFQATT, SNEGSKA (reference sequence). CDR3 protein: CSAACAAKNIQDF. As DNA, the CDR3 is TGCAGTGCTGCATGCGCGGCCAAAAACATTCAGGACTTC.

This clonotype occurred a few times. This sequence joins TRBV29-1 and TRBJ2-3, with TRBD1 as a possible D gene (5 bases). Trimming cost V 5 bases and J 6 bases, with 12 bases left between them. CDR3 length: 12 amino acids. Germline values: CDR1 SQVTM, CDR2 ANQGSEA. The CDR3 loop is CSVLTAEDTQYF. The CDR3 DNA follows: TGCAGCGTTCTGACAGCAGAGGATACGCAGTATTTT.

J is TRBJ2-4 and V is TRBV25-1; possibly TRBD1 or TRBD2 for D (5 bases each). CDR3 size: 12 residues. Germline V lookup: CDR1 MGHDK, CDR2 SYGVNS. Trimming took 8 bases from V and 2 from J, leaving 7 bases between them. The CDR3 region has the DNA TGTGCCAGCGAGGGGTCCAAAAACATTCAGTACTTC. It is translated as CASEGSKNIQYF.

This clonotype appeared a few times. This sequence joins TRBV5-5 and TRBJ2-3; weak D call: TRBD2 (5 bases). The CDR3 loop spans 15 amino acids. The germline V gene has CDR1 SGHKS and CDR2 YYEKEE (reference sequence). V shed 0 bases and J shed 4 bases, with 12 bases lying between them. The CDR3 loop reads CASSLAGVSADTQYF. CDR3 nucleotide sequence: TGTGCCAGCAGCTTGGCCGGGGTTTCCGCAGATACGCAGTATTTT.

This clonotype was seen a few times. The chain links TRBV6-2 or TRBV6-3 to TRBJ2-7; D is perhaps TRBD2 (6 bases). Germline CDR1 and CDR2: MNHEY and SVGEGT. The CDR3 consists of 17 residues. Trimming took 6 bases from V and 7 from J, leaving 28 bases between them. The chain's CDR3 is CASSPGTGGLSYNEQYF. The CDR3 bases are TGTGCCAGCAGCCCCGGGACCGGGGGATTATCCTACAATGAGCAGTACTTC.

This clonotype was seen ten or more times. V is TRBV6-1 and J is TRBJ2-5; D not resolved. V was trimmed by 1 base and J by 9 bases, leaving 15 bases between them. The CDR3 extends over 14 amino acids. CDR1 is MNHNS, CDR2 SASEGT, per germline. DNA for the CDR3: TGTGCCAGCAGTGAAGAGGTCAGCCAAAGGGCCCAGTACTTC. Its translation: CASSEEVSQRAQYF.

This clonotype has a handful of counts. The chain carries TRBV7-9 and TRBJ1-1, with D uncertain. The CDR3 totals 16 residues. Germline CDR1 SEHNR, CDR2 FQNEAQ (reference sequence). Trimming removed 1 base at V and 5 bases at J, with 17 bases between. The CDR3 loop is CASSLVSHNRWTEAFF. The CDR3 DNA is TGTGCCAGCAGCTTAGTTAGCCACAACCGGTGGACTGAAGCTTTCTTT.

The genes are TRBV7-6 and TRBJ2-3; 15 nucleotides match TRBD2. The germline V gene encodes CDR1 SGHVS and CDR2 FNYEAQ. The V and J ends lost 5 bases and 0 bases, in that order; junction bases with no gene match: 6. The CDR3 extends over 18 amino acids. The CDR3 nucleotides are TGTGCCAGCAGCCTCGGGACTAGCGGGGGGACTAGCACAGATACGCAGTATTTT. It encodes CASSLGTSGGTSTDTQYF.